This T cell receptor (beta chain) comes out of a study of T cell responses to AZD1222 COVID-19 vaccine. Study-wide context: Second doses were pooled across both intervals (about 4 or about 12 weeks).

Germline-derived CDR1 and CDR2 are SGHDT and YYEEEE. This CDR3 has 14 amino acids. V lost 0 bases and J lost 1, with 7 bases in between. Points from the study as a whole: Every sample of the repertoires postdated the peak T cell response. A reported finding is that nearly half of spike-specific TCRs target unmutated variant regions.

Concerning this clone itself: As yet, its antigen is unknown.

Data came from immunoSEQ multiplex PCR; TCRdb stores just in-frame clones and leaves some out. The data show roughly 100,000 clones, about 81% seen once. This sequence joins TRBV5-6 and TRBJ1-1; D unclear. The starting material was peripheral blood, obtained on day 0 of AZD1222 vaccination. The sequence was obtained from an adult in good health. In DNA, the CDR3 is TGTGCCAGCAGCTTGGGTCGGTGGAACACTGAAGCTTTCTTT. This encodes CASSLGRWNTEAFF.